Listed here is a single TCR beta chain. Its antigen remains unidentified. This sample was taken from a study of cytomegalovirus exposure and HLA in healthy donors. Overall study: Clustering assigned roughly 81% of the roughly 370 genotyped donors to the Caucasian-associated ancestry cluster.

Primers for the PCR totalled 60 Vbeta and 13 Jbeta. The method was immunoSEQ multiplex PCR; TCRdb's version includes in-frame clones alone and lacks a portion of them. The sample has around 96,000 clones, about 84% seen once. Study findings and constraints: Among immune exposure information, only CMV serostatus was available.

Germline trimming cut 2 bases from V and 7 bases from J; bases unmatched to any gene: 10. There are 16 residues in the CDR3. The germline gives CDR1 SGHTA, CDR2 FQGNSA. The sequenced sample was PBMCs. The chain combines TRBV7-2 with TRBJ2-1, with TRBD2 matching 8 bases. This clonotype originated in a man younger than 35 in good health and CMV-seronegative. The CDR3 region has the DNA TGTGCCAGCAGCTTATATTACGGGGGGGCGGGAAATGAGCAGTTCTTC. Protein product: CASSLYYGGAGNEQFF.